These 20 T cell receptor beta chains came from one sample sequenced in a study of spatial heterogeneity in lung cancer. Regarding the study as a whole: Counts of expanded alpha and beta TCRs within tumors tracked the tumor nonsynonymous mutation count.

Each CDR3 protein gets one entry after TCRdb re-called the 5' RACE reads with MiXCR. The table includes about 7,100 distinct CDR3 sequences, 6% to 9% detected once. Their specific antigens are unknown. Time point indicated: sample taken at primary tumor resection. Material: lung tumor tissue, obtained at surgery. The source is a male donor with early-stage non-small cell lung cancer.

This clonotype was observed many times. The rearrangement uses TRBV25-1 and TRBJ2-7, with D unclear. Germline V gives CDR1 MGHDK, CDR2 SYGVNS. With 1 base removed from V and 0 bases from J, the gap between germline ends came to 10 bases. CDR3 length equals 15 residues. CDR3 protein: CASSESGASSYEQYF. DNA for the CDR3: TGTGCCAGCAGTGAATCGGGCGCCAGCTCCTACGAGCAGTACTTC.

By frequency in the sample, this clonotype is medium-sized (0.01 to 0.1%). V usage is TRBV11-2 and J usage is TRBJ2-2; TRBD1 might be the D (6 bases). Trimming pared 2 bases from V and 3 bases from J, leaving 10 bases between. Germline V gene data show CDR1 as SGHAT and CDR2 as FQNNGV. This CDR3 has 15 residues. Here the CDR3 DNA reads TGTGCCAGCAGCTTAATGTCAGGGGACACCGGGGAGCTGTTTTTT. Translation gives CASSLMSGDTGELFF.

This clonotype is judged medium-sized. V is TRBV5-1 and J is TRBJ2-2, with D uncertain. In germline, CDR1 is SGHRS, CDR2 YFSETQ. CDR3 length: 13 amino acids. Trimming left V 4 bases short and J 8 bases short, with 12 bases between. CDR3 sequence: CASSVARTGELFF. The CDR3 DNA reads as TGCGCCAGCAGCGTTGCTCGTACGGGGGAGCTGTTTTTT. The full variable domain, rest sourced from reference TRBV5-1 and TRBJ2-2, is KAGVTQTPRYLIKTRGQQVTLSCSPISGHRSVSWYQQTPGQGLQFLFEYFSETQRNKGNFPGRFSGRQFSNSRSEMNVSTLELGDSALYLCASSVARTGELFFGEGSRLTVL.

This clonotype was observed many times. The V call is TRBV5-1, the J call TRBJ1-1; D perhaps matches TRBD1 (6 bases). This CDR3 spans 12 amino acids. The germline V and J ends were trimmed by 6 bases and 6 bases, with 12 bases remaining between them. Looked up from germline, CDR1 is SGHRS and CDR2 is YFSETQ. The CDR3 region is CASKRAGAEAFF. CDR3 nucleotide sequence: TGCGCCAGCAAGAGGGCAGGGGCTGAAGCTTTCTTT.

This clonotype showed up many times. This chain links TRBV7-9 with TRBJ1-3, with 8 bases matching TRBD1. The CDR3 consists of 14 residues. V lost 4 bases and J lost 8; bases outside the gene matches: 7. Germline V gene lookup returns CDR1 SEHNR and CDR2 FQNEAQ (reference sequence). The CDR3 region is CASSYRTGKDTIYF. In DNA form, the CDR3 reads TGTGCCAGCAGCTATAGGACAGGGAAGGACACCATATATTTT.

Concerning this clonotype: It may be a read error: a sequence one base away is much more abundant. The genes are TRBV20-1 and TRBJ1-5; perhaps TRBD1 as D (6 bases). CDR3 length: 14 residues. Germline V CDR1 and CDR2: DFQATT, SNEGSKA (reference sequence). The DNA for the CDR3 is TGCAGTGCTGGGGGGGCGTTTCGGAATCAGCCCCAGCTTTTT. Its translation: CSAGGAFRNQPQLF.

This clonotype was picked up many times. The chain joins TRBV20-1 to TRBJ2-7; 7 bases agree with TRBD1. The CDR3 covers 15 residues. Germline CDR1 and CDR2: DFQATT and SNEGSKA (reference sequence). The V segment lost 0 bases and the J segment 2 bases; nucleotides outside the gene matches: 7. CDR3 DNA: TGCAGTGCTAGAGAGTGGGACAGCCTCACCTACGAGCAGTACTTC. Translation gives CSAREWDSLTYEQYF.

This chain joins TRBV6-2 or TRBV6-3 and TRBJ2-3; weak D call: TRBD2 (7 bases). The CDR3 has 17 residues. The V end lost 0 bases, the J end lost 5 bases, and 18 bases lay between the germline ends. CDR1 is MNHEY, CDR2 SVGEGT, per germline. DNA for the CDR3: TGTGCCAGCAGTTACTCGATGCTCGGCGGGGGCGAAGATACGCAGTATTTT. Its translation: CASSYSMLGGGEDTQYF.

This clonotype is medium-sized by share. The V and J genes are TRBV7-2 and TRBJ1-6; 8 bases fit TRBD1. The CDR3 consists of 18 residues. Germline loops: CDR1 SGHTA, CDR2 FQGNSA. Losses at the gene ends were 5 bases for V and 0 bases for J; bases not matched to a gene: 9. This CDR3 is CASSQGPGGPSYNSPLHF. CDR3 in DNA: TGTGCCAGCAGCCAGGGCCCAGGGGGCCCCTCCTATAATTCACCCCTCCACTTT.

This clonotype showed up many times. The chain carries TRBV5-1 and TRBJ2-3; TRBD2 is a possible D gene (7 bases). V lost 1 base and J 3 bases, leaving 15 bases between the germline ends. The CDR3 consists of 16 residues. Germline CDR1 SGHRS, CDR2 YFSETQ. The CDR3 is CASSLFGGQRTDTQYF. For the CDR3, the DNA is TGCGCCAGCAGCTTGTTCGGGGGGCAGAGGACAGATACGCAGTATTTT. The complete variable domain, with remaining parts taken from reference TRBV5-1 and TRBJ2-3, reads KAGVTQTPRYLIKTRGQQVTLSCSPISGHRSVSWYQQTPGQGLQFLFEYFSETQRNKGNFPGRFSGRQFSNSRSEMNVSTLELGDSALYLCASSLFGGQRTDTQYFGPGTRLTVL.

This clonotype was seen ten or more times. This rearrangement joins TRBV6-1 to TRBJ1-5; D is unclear. The CDR3 loop spans 13 amino acids. CDR1 and CDR2 from the germline V gene are MNHNS and SASEGT. V gave up 0 bases and J gave up 3 bases, with 3 bases separating them. CDR3 amino acids: CASSEASNQPQHF. The CDR3 region has the DNA TGTGCCAGCAGTGAAGCGTCCAATCAGCCCCAGCATTTT.

The J gene is TRBJ1-1, the V gene TRBV5-1; unclear D gene. Germline assignment: CDR1 SGHRS and CDR2 YFSETQ. The V and J ends lost 3 bases and 1 base respectively, with 7 bases between them. The CDR3 length is 13 residues. The CDR3 DNA reads as TGCGCCAGCAGCTCCGGGTCGAACACTGAAGCTTTCTTT. It yields the protein CASSSGSNTEAFF.

Within the sample, this clonotype is medium-sized. The V call is TRBV28, the J call TRBJ2-2, with 7 bases matching TRBD2. From germline, CDR1 is MDHEN and CDR2 SYDVKM. Germline trimming cut 6 bases from V and 2 bases from J; bases unmatched to any gene: 6. The CDR3 length is 15 residues. CDR3 sequence reads: CASSRPSGNTGELFF. The CDR3 DNA reads TGTGCCAGCAGCAGGCCTAGCGGAAACACCGGGGAGCTGTTTTTT. Full variable domain (remainder filled in from reference TRBV28 and TRBJ2-2): DVKVTQSSRYLVKRTGEKVFLECVQDMDHENMFWYRQDPGLGLRLIYFSYDVKMKEKGDIPEGYSVSREKKERFSLILESASTNQTSMYLCASSRPSGNTGELFFGEGSRLTVL.

This clonotype was observed at least ten times. The chain recombines TRBV2 with TRBJ2-7; TRBD2 aligns across 12 bases. The J segment lost 5 bases and the V segment lost 6 bases, leaving 8 bases of the junction unmatched. This CDR3 is built from 15 residues. Germline V gives CDR1 SNHLY, CDR2 FYNNEI. The CDR3 reads CASSPRLAGAHEQYF. Written as DNA, the CDR3 is TGTGCCAGCAGCCCTCGACTAGCGGGAGCCCACGAGCAGTACTTC. Together with reference TRBV2 and TRBJ2-7, the CDR3 gives the full variable domain: EPEVTQTPSHQVTQMGQEVILRCVPISNHLYFYWYRQILGQKVEFLVSFYNNEISEKSEIFDDQFSVERPDGSNFTLKIRSTKLEDSAMYFCASSPRLAGAHEQYFGPGTRLTVT.

By sample fraction, this clonotype is medium-sized. This chain links TRBV3-1 with TRBJ1-1, with no clear D. The V gene's germline CDR1 is LGHDT and CDR2 YNNKEL (reference sequence). This CDR3 is 15 amino acids long. The germline V and J ends were trimmed by 4 bases and 1 base, with 13 bases remaining between them. The CDR3 region has the DNA TGTGCCAGCAGCCCCGGCTTCAGCAGGAACACTGAAGCTTTCTTT. Its protein is CASSPGFSRNTEAFF.

This clonotype showed up many times. The chain couples TRBV7-9 to TRBJ1-6; D is uncertain. Germline CDR1 reads SEHNR; CDR2 reads FQNEAQ (reference sequence). The CDR3 runs to 15 residues. V was pared by 4 bases and J by 7 bases, with 14 bases between. The CDR3 spells CASSSRAFSNSPLHF. CDR3 nucleotide sequence: TGTGCCAGCAGCTCCCGGGCCTTCTCGAATTCACCCCTCCACTTT.

In its sample, this clonotype ranks as medium-sized. The genes are TRBV20-1 and TRBJ2-7; 7 nucleotides line up with TRBD1. This CDR3 has 14 residues. CDR1 and CDR2 (germline): DFQATT, SNEGSKA (reference sequence). Unmatched junction bases numbered 10, after V lost 6 bases and J lost 2 bases. The CDR3 sequence: CSAIRDSYTYEQYF. CDR3 bases: TGCAGTGCCATAAGGGACAGTTACACCTACGAGCAGTACTTC.

This clonotype was observed many times. The chain employs TRBV2 and TRBJ2-7; TRBD1 matches at 7 bases. Germline V gene data show CDR1 as SNHLY and CDR2 as FYNNEI. CDR3 length: 13 residues. Losses at the gene ends were 10 bases for V and 0 bases for J; bases not matched to a gene: 6. In DNA form, the CDR3 reads TGTGCCATAACAGGGGTCGACTCCTACGAGCAGTACTTC. Its translation: CAITGVDSYEQYF.

In its sample, this clonotype was seen once. V is TRBV28 and J is TRBJ1-2, with 7 nucleotides matching TRBD1. The trim removed 6 bases at V and 3 bases at J, leaving 1 base unmatched. This CDR3 is built from 12 residues. Germline loops: CDR1 MDHEN, CDR2 SYDVKM. CDR3 amino acids: CASSQGDYGYTF. The CDR3 DNA reads TGTGCCAGCAGCCAGGGGGACTATGGCTACACCTTC.

This clonotype was counted many times. CDR3 protein: CASSSKGRGLGEKLFF. As DNA, the CDR3 is TGTGCCAGCAGCTCGAAAGGGAGGGGGCTCGGCGAAAAACTGTTTTTT. The rearrangement uses TRBV5-4 and TRBJ1-4; 7 bases line up with TRBD1. Germline trimming cut 3 bases from V and 8 bases from J; bases unmatched to any gene: 13. The CDR3 extends over 16 amino acids. The germline gives CDR1 SGHNT, CDR2 YYREEE (reference sequence). The whole variable domain, remainder taken from reference TRBV5-4 and TRBJ1-4, is ETGVTQSPTHLIKTRGQQVTLRCSSQSGHNTVSWYQQALGQGPQFIFQYYREEENGRGNFPPRFSGLQFPNYSSELNVNALELDDSALYLCASSSKGRGLGEKLFFGSGTQLSVL.